Listed below are T cell receptor beta chains from one sample, sequenced in a study of cytomegalovirus exposure and HLA in healthy donors. The repertoire was sequenced with immunoSEQ multiplex PCR; TCRdb's copy has only in-frame clones and lacks some. Its table records some 47,000 clones. Sample: PBMCs. The receptors here all came from a woman aged 35 to 49 in good health and CMV-seronegative. CDR3s leave out the opening cysteine and the closing phenylalanine or tryptophan.

v_call	j_call	cdr3_aa
TRBV5-1	TRBJ2-5	ASSRLGGAWETQY
TRBV30	TRBJ1-5	AWVGQGNQPQH
TRBV7-9	TRBJ2-5	ASSPGTSGFQETQY
TRBV9	TRBJ2-7	ASSGNDRGFFAYEQY
TRBV2	TRBJ2-3	ASSDRSDTQY
TRBV2	TRBJ1-5	ASTGQGVSNQPQH
TRBV5-1	TRBJ2-2	ASSLGHAGGTGELF
TRBV13	TRBJ1-2	ASSLRGGPYGYT
TRBV19	TRBJ1-4	ASSLWTGGVAEKLF
TRBV12-1	TRBJ2-1	ASSFDTSMSNYNEQF
TRBV7-3	TRBJ2-1	ASSLIRSGSVNEQF
TRBV4-3	TRBJ1-2	ASSQLTPGQGNYGYT
TRBV4-1	TRBJ1-2	ASSHRDSSSYGYT
TRBV6-1	TRBJ1-2	ASSGDRENYGYT
TRBV7-7	TRBJ2-3	ASSYQQGDTQY
TRBV7-2	TRBJ2-5	ASRRGGGETQY
TRBV11-3	TRBJ1-1	ASSLGGTASEAF
TRBV5-4	TRBJ2-2	ASSGGALAGATNTGELF
TRBV4-3	TRBJ2-2	ASSQEFIGGNTGELF
TRBV5-4	TRBJ2-5	ASTRGGKSGETQY
TRBV5-1	TRBJ2-5	ASSPRPTSGYQETRY
TRBV25-1	TRBJ2-2	ASSDLSSLTGELF
TRBV5-1	TRBJ2-7	ASSLAGGGSYEQY
TRBV18	TRBJ1-1	ASSPGQVPNTEAF
TRBV4-2	TRBJ1-2	ASSQNTGLGYT
TRBV18	TRBJ2-7	ASSPRDRGNEQY
TRBV30	TRBJ1-1	AWTLQGNTEAF
TRBV7-2	TRBJ2-7	ASSPYHLAGATYEQY
TRBV12-5	TRBJ2-3	ASGLPLLGPDTQY
TRBV7-2	TRBJ2-2	ASSLVAANTGELF
TRBV6-1	TRBJ1-1	ASSEFDRIDTEAF
TRBV7-9	TRBJ2-5	AGGPPDRDGRETQY
TRBV10-3	TRBJ2-7	AISEDSYEQY
TRBV18	TRBJ1-1	ASSQGYTEAF
TRBV5-1	TRBJ1-5	ASSFRGESNQPQH
TRBV7-9	TRBJ1-4	ASSVISGHTNEKLF
TRBV11-2	TRBJ2-7	ASSLSDRDRGLEQY
TRBV5-1	TRBJ2-7	ASSLGQGASEQY
TRBV6-1	TRBJ1-1	ASSNQVGEEI
TRBV7-2	TRBJ1-5	ASSLDIRVSQPQH
TRBV10-3	TRBJ1-1	AILANTEAF
TRBV5-6	TRBJ2-5	ASSLITISQENQY
TRBV6-1	TRBJ1-5	ASIEYTGGGQPQH
TRBV7-8	TRBJ2-1	ASSSPTSGRGNEQF
TRBV9	TRBJ2-2	ASSVGRKLAGTNTGELF